This note documents a single T cell receptor (beta chain) sequence. This clonotype appeared a few times. Its antigen target is currently unknown. Per-base qualities were not stored, and no clone one base away is much larger. To demonstrate the VDJtools post-analysis software, the study profiled TCR beta repertoires from the peripheral blood of about 13 young patients with multiple sclerosis. The patients with multiple sclerosis were children and adolescents between roughly 6 and 16 years of age. The source of the sample is a study of post-analysis software for immune sequencing data (dated by TCRdb to the mid-2010s). Broadly, across the study: Relapsing-remitting, secondary progressive and progressive-relapsing multiple sclerosis were recorded as disease courses, and subtype annotation was lacking for some patients. The multiple sclerosis patient repertoires were compared with roughly twelve previously published healthy control repertoires from donors aged roughly 6 to 25 years. A subset of samples was prepared in parallel using single-end sample barcoding, then pooled and co-amplified after Illumina adapter ligation.

The paper as a whole reports these results and caveats: Strong co-clustering of samples prepared in the same batch was shown by direct clustering with F measure, prompting a batch-effect correction. The multiple sclerosis patient group was slightly younger than the control group. Multiple sclerosis patients had significantly lower normalized Chao1 diversity than controls, a result that suggests substantial peripheral T-cell clonal expansion. Patients showed significantly higher frequencies than controls for a handful of TRBV segments, among them TRBV5-6, TRBV5-1 and TRBV20-1.

From its cysteine to its phenylalanine, the CDR3 spans 18 amino acids. Only the CDR3 portion is preserved as DNA: 54 bases, with reading frame beginning at the first base. Deletion took 6 bases off V and 2 bases off J, with a span of 23 bases between the germline ends. For CDR1 and CDR2, the germline V gene lists MNHNS and SASEGT. The library was made by PCR. The sample was run on an Illumina HiSeq 2500. Unique molecular identifiers were incorporated into TCR beta cDNA libraries to reduce PCR and sequencing biases. Some 500,000 cDNA molecules were obtained for every 1 to 10 million input T cells, so each molecule roughly corresponded to one T cell. The same protocol used for the earlier healthy control dataset was applied to prepare and sequence the patient libraries. Within a given batch, samples were prepared together, multiplexed and sequenced on the same HiSeq lane. The original methods were these. Raw barcoded reads were processed with MIGEC, and single-read molecular identifier groups were discarded before consensus assembly and CDR3 extraction. VDJtools was used for post-analysis of the clonotype tables, with diversity normalized by down-sampling every dataset to the smallest sample size. In repertoire overlap clustering, CDR3 amino acid sequences, but not nucleotide sequences, were matched to correct batch-related cross-sample contamination. TCRdb trimmed the raw reads at Q25, called clones with MiXCR and kept productive beta chains. Entries are consolidated by CDR3 protein sequence, retaining the most common genes and DNA. The V and J calls reflect TCRdb's pipeline rather than the authors' work. A total of fewer than 850,000 distinct CDR3 sequences appear in this sample, roughly 29% of them only once. 0.55% to 0.65% of the sample belongs to the ten largest clones.

The chain is assembled from TRBV6-1 and TRBJ2-4; TRBD1 is a possible D gene, resting on 5 matching bases. Sequencing used blood. The source is a girl aged 10-17 years with multiple sclerosis. The CDR3 amino acid sequence is: CASSPAQGSSRSKNIQYF. In nucleotide form, the sequence is TGTGCCAGCAGCCCGGCGCAGGGATCAAGCCGTTCCAAAAACATTCAGTACTTC.